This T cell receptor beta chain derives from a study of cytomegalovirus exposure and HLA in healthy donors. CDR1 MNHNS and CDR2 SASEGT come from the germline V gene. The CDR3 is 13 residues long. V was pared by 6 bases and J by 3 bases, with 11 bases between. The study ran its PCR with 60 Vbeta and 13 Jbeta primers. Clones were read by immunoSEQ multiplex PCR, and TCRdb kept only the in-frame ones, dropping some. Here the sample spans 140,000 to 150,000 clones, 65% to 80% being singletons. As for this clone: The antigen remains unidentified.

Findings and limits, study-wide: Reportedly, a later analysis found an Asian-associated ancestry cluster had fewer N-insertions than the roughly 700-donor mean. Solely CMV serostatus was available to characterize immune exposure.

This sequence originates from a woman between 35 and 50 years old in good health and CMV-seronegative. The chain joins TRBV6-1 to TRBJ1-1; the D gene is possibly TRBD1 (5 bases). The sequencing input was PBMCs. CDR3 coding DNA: TGTGCCAGCAGGCCAGGGTTGTACACTGAAGCTTTCTTT. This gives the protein CASRPGLYTEAFF.